These 5 T cell receptor beta chains came from one sample sequenced in a study of T cells in women clearing cervical HPV infection. Sequenced by immunoSEQ multiplex PCR; TCRdb stores in-frame clones only, minus some. This repertoire includes around 20,000 clones. The sequencing input was blood buffy coat. The receptors shown here come from a woman between 18 and 70 years old with a cervical HPV16 infection that either progressed to CIN3+ or cleared (not recorded which).

As concerns this clone: The sequenced fragment ends 3 residues before the CDR3 boundary, so the rest is inferred from the germline J gene. The chain is built from TRBV30 and TRBJ2-7, with TRBD2 identical over 7 bases. Looked up from germline, CDR1 is GTSNPN and CDR2 is SVGIG (reference sequence). With 1 base clipped from V and 0 bases from J, the junction kept 6 bases outside the gene matches. This CDR3 is 15 amino acids long. The sequenced CDR3 bases are TGTGCCTGGAGTGGGGACTATCGACCCTCCTACGAG. The encoded protein is CAWSGDYRPSYE. The entire CDR3 protein reads CAWSGDYRPSYEQYF.

With respect to this clone: The observed sequence ends 3 residues before the CDR3 terminus, with the missing tail filled in from the germline J gene. The V call is TRBV28, the J call TRBJ2-5; 9 nucleotides match TRBD1. Germline V CDR1 and CDR2: MDHEN, SYDVKM. The V segment lost 6 bases and the J segment 5 bases; nucleotides outside the gene matches: 7. This CDR3 has 14 amino acids. CDR3 in amino acids: CASRGGQGRETQYF. CDR3 DNA (partial): TGTGCCAGCAGAGGGGGACAGGGCAGGGAGACC.

As to this clone: Read sequence stops 3 residues before the CDR3 end, and the germline J gene provides the missing end. The chain couples TRBV2 to TRBJ2-5; tentative D call: TRBD2 (7 bases). V was trimmed by 8 bases and J by 1 base, leaving 20 bases between them. This CDR3 has 16 amino acids. Germline loops: CDR1 SNHLY, CDR2 FYNNEI. CDR3 bases read: TGTGCCAGCGCGGGGGTTAGAGGGGGGGGCCAAGAGACC. Translating it yields CASAGVRGGGQET. The full-length CDR3 reads as CASAGVRGGGQETQYF.

As regards this clone: The CDR3 end is not reached by the read, which stops 3 residues before it; the germline J gene fills it in. The chain is built from TRBV30 and TRBJ2-6; weak D call: TRBD1 (6 bases). V gave up 8 bases and J gave up 0 bases, with 11 bases separating them. This CDR3 region has 14 residues. Germline CDR1 GTSNPN, CDR2 SVGIG (reference sequence). Here the CDR3 reads CALEDSSGANVLTF. CDR3 DNA (partial): TGTGCCCTAGAGGACAGCTCTGGGGCCAACGTC.

As to this clone: The CDR3 extends 3 residues past the end of the read, so its final part is completed from the germline J gene. The chain joins TRBV10-3 to TRBJ1-2; D is unclear. Per the germline V gene, CDR1 is ENHRY and CDR2 is SYGVKD. CDR3 length: 14 amino acids. The V end was cut by 4 bases, the J end by 4 bases, with 13 bases between. The sequenced part of the CDR3 DNA is TGTGCCATCAGTGGAGACCGTCGGGGCTATGGC. It specifies CAISGDRRGYG. The CDR3 in its entirety is CAISGDRRGYGYTF.